This T cell receptor (beta chain) stems from a study of cytomegalovirus exposure and HLA in healthy donors. V dropped 1 base and J dropped 0; count of bases not matched to a gene: 5. The CDR3 has 17 residues. Germline assignment: CDR1 SEHNR and CDR2 FQNEAQ (reference sequence). Primers for the PCR totalled 60 Vbeta and 13 Jbeta. Authors' processing steps: The authors later counted 65 million to 90 million unique TCR beta chains, about 11 million of them shared. TCRdb's table, derived via immunoSEQ multiplex PCR, lists solely in-frame clones and lacks some. Clone size and the V and J calls come from that table; the DNA yielded D and trimming. Its table records approximately 52,000 clones.

The chain combines TRBV7-9 with TRBJ1-5, with 8 bases matching TRBD1. The TCR comes from a woman in her fifties or sixties in good health and CMV-seropositive. Sequencing input: PBMCs. CDR3 coding DNA: TGTGCCAGCAGCTTAGGACAGGGGTTAACTAGCAATCAGCCCCAGCATTTT. This codes for CASSLGQGLTSNQPQHF.